A selection of T cell receptor beta chains follows, all from one sample in a study of Graves' ophthalmopathy and Graves' hyperthyroidism. TCRdb redid the calling of the multiplex PCR reads with MiXCR, one entry per CDR3 protein. The data contain 200,000 to 250,000 distinct CDR3 sequences, about 22% of them singletons. Sequenced sample: peripheral blood. Receptors were obtained from a woman between 50 and 59 years old with Graves' ophthalmopathy. The CDR3 runs from the conserved cysteine through the conserved F or W. The order of the fields is J gene, D gene, V gene, clone size, CDR3 protein, CDR3 DNA. A D gene is named only where the DNA matches it firmly. Rows may omit the clone size; those that give it use once, few, many or a size class.

TRBJ1-2 | TRBD1 | TRBV20-1 | many | CSALTGGDGYTF | TGCAGTGCGTTGACAGGGGGGGATGGCTACACCTTC
TRBJ2-7 | NA | TRBV29-1 | many | CSGKNPPNHEQYF | TGCAGCGGAAAAAACCCCCCGAACCACGAGCAGTACTTC
TRBJ2-7 | NA | TRBV14 | few | CASSQVAYEQYF | TGTGCCAGCAGCCAAGTTGCATACGAGCAGTACTTC
TRBJ1-1 | NA | TRBV7-9 | NA | CASSTNPVNTEAFF | TGTGCCAGCAGCACGAACCCAGTGAACACTGAAGCTTTCTTT
TRBJ1-5 | TRBD1 | TRBV28 | NA | CASLNGDRPYSNQPQHF | TGTGCCAGCCTAAACGGGGACAGGCCCTATAGCAATCAGCCCCAGCATTTT
TRBJ1-3 | TRBD1 | TRBV6-2/TRBV6-3 | many | CASSYVPGGTAGNTIYF | TGTGCCAGCAGTTACGTTCCGGGCGGGACAGCTGGAAACACCATATATTTT
TRBJ2-5 | NA | TRBV3-1 | NA | CASMAPVGQETQYF | TGTGCCAGCATGGCCCCGGTAGGCCAAGAGACCCAGTACTTC
TRBJ2-7 | NA | TRBV13 | many | CASSLRQYEQYF | TGTGCCAGCAGCTTACGCCAATACGAGCAGTACTTC
TRBJ1-1 | NA | TRBV6-2/TRBV6-3 | NA | CASINRDETEAFF | TGTGCCAGCATCAACAGGGATGAGACTGAAGCTTTCTTT
TRBJ2-5 | TRBD2 | TRBV7-3 | many | CASSSGPSIAGVETQYF | TGTGCCAGCAGCTCCGGTCCTTCAATAGCGGGAGTAGAGACCCAGTACTTC
TRBJ2-7 | TRBD2 | TRBV19 | many | CASSIGTSGPYEQYF | TGTGCCAGTAGTATCGGGACTAGCGGACCCTACGAGCAGTACTTC
TRBJ1-5 | NA | TRBV10-3 | many | CAISESRSQPQHF | TGTGCCATCAGTGAGTCGAGAAGTCAGCCCCAGCATTTT
TRBJ2-5 | NA | TRBV11-2 | few | CASSYGTSNFRETQYF | TGTGCCAGCAGCTACGGGACTTCTAATTTTCGGGAGACCCAGTACTTC
TRBJ2-5 | TRBD2 | TRBV6-5 | many | CASSNERSGRETQYF | TGTGCCAGCAGTAACGAACGGAGCGGGAGGGAGACCCAGTACTTC
TRBJ1-2 | TRBD1 | TRBV10-3 | many | CAISDSDRGTLGYTF | TGTGCCATCAGTGACTCGGACAGGGGGACGTTGGGCTACACCTTC